This TCR beta chain was identified in a study of T cell changes during pregnancy in multiple sclerosis. Sequencing used immunoSEQ multiplex PCR; TCRdb keeps in-frame clones, though not all of them. This table holds roughly 38,000 clones, 88% found once. The sequence derives from a female donor with multiple sclerosis, enrolled in a pregnancy study. Sequenced here: CD8+ T cells from peripheral blood mononuclear cells, sampled in the third trimester of pregnancy.

The CDR3 region has the DNA TGTGCCAGCAGCGCCCAGGGGAACACTGAAGCTTTCTTT. It yields the protein CASSAQGNTEAFF. The chain employs TRBV9 and TRBJ1-1, with a weak D call TRBD1 (5 bases). CDR1 SGDLS and CDR2 YYNGEE come from the germline V gene. The CDR3 is made up of 13 amino acids. V was cut by 3 bases and J by 1 base, with 7 bases left in between.